This record concerns one T cell receptor (beta chain) sequence. Assay: immunoSEQ multiplex PCR; the TCRdb copy retains only in-frame clones and omits some. The sample has 85,000 to 90,000 clones, 75% to 90% seen once. These data come from a study of blood T cell repertoires in COVID-19. Study overall: Sites across the United States, Italy and Spain contributed samples from acute and convalescent COVID-19.

CDR1 is MNHEY and CDR2 is SVGAGI in the germline V gene. Trimming at V came to 5 bases and at J to 3 bases, leaving 9 bases not matched to a gene. This CDR3 is built from 15 residues. This chain connects TRBV6-5 to TRBJ1-2; 7 nucleotides match TRBD1. The material sequenced was peripheral blood. The TCR comes from a man at least 80 years old with active or convalescent COVID-19. CDR3 DNA: TGTGCCAGCAGTCAAACGGGACAGTATTACTATGGCTACACCTTC. This sequence encodes CASSQTGQYYYGYTF.